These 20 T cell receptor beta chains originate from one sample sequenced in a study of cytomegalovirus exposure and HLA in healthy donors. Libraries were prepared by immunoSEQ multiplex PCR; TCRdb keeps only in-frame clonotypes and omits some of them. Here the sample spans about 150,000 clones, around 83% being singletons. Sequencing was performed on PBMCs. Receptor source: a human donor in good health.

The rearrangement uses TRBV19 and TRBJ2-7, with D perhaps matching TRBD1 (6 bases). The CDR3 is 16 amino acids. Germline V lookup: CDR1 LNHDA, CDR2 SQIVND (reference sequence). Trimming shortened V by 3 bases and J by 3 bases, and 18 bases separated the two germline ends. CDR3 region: CASSMGPRDKGYEQYF. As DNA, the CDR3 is TGTGCCAGTAGTATGGGCCCCCGGGACAAGGGCTACGAGCAGTACTTC. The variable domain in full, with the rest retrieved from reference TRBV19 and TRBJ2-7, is DGGITQSPKYLFRKEGQNVTLSCEQNLNHDAMYWYRQDPGQGLRLIYYSQIVNDFQKGDIAEGYSVSREKKESFPLTVTSAQKNPTAFYLCASSMGPRDKGYEQYFGPGTRLTVT.

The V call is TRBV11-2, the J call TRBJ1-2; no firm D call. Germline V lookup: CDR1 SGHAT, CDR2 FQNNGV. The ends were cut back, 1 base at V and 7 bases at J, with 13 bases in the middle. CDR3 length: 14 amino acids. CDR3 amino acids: CASSLGTSYGGYTF. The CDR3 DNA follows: TGTGCCAGCAGCTTAGGCACTTCATACGGTGGCTACACCTTC.

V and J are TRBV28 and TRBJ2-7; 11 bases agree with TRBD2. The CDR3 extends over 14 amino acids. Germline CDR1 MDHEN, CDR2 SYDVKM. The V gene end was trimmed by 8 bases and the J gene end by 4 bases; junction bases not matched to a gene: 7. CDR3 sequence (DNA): TGTGCCAGCGGGACTAGCGGACCTCGGTACGAGCAGTACTTC. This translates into CASGTSGPRYEQYF. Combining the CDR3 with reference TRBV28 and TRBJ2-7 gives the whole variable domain DVKVTQSSRYLVKRTGEKVFLECVQDMDHENMFWYRQDPGLGLRLIYFSYDVKMKEKGDIPEGYSVSREKKERFSLILESASTNQTSMYLCASGTSGPRYEQYFGPGTRLTVT.

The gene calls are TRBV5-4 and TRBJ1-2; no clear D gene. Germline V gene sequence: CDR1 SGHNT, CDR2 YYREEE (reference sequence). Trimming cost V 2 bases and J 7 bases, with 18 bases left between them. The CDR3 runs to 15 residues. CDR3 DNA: TGTGCCAGCAGCTTTCGAGGTGCGGGGAAACTTGGCTACACCTTC. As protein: CASSFRGAGKLGYTF.

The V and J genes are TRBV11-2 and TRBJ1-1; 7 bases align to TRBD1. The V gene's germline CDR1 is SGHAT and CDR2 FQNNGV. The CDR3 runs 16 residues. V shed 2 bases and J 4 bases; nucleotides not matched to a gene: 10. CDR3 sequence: CASSLILPSGGTEAFF. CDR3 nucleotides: TGTGCCAGCAGCTTAATTCTTCCCTCAGGGGGCACTGAAGCTTTCTTT. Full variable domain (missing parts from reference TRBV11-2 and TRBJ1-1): EAGVAQSPRYKIIEKRQSVAFWCNPISGHATLYWYQQILGQGPKLLIQFQNNGVVDDSQLPKDRFSAERLKGVDSTLKIQPAKLEDSAVYLCASSLILPSGGTEAFFGQGTRLTVV.

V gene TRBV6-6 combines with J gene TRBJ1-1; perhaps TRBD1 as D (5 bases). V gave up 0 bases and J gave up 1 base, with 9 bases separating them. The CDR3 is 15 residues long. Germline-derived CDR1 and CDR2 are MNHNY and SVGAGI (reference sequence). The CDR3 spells CASSYSRDANTEAFF. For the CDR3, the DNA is TGTGCCAGCAGTTACTCGCGGGACGCGAACACTGAAGCTTTCTTT.

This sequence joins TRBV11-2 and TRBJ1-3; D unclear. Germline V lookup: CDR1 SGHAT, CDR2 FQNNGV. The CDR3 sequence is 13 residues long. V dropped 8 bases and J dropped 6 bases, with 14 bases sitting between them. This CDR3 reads CASGNQVENTIYF. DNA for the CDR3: TGTGCCAGCGGCAACCAAGTCGAAAACACCATATATTTT.

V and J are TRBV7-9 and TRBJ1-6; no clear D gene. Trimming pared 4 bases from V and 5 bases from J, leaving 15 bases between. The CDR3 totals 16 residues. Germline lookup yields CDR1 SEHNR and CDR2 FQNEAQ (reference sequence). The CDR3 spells CASSSRSITDNSPLHF. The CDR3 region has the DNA TGTGCCAGCAGCTCCCGAAGCATAACGGATAATTCACCCCTCCACTTT. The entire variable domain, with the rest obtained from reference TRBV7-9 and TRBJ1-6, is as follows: DTGVSQNPRHKITKRGQNVTFRCDPISEHNRLYWYRQTLGQGPEFLTYFQNEAQLEKSRLLSDRFSAERPKGSFSTLEIQRTEQGDSAMYLCASSSRSITDNSPLHFGNGTRLTVT.

The CDR3 DNA reads as TGTGCCAGTAGTATTAGCTCGGCGACAGGGGATGGCTACACCTTC. Encoded protein: CASSISSATGDGYTF. The chain carries TRBV19 and TRBJ1-2; 8 nucleotides align to TRBD1. CDR1 and CDR2 (germline): LNHDA, SQIVND (reference sequence). V shed 3 bases, J shed 6 bases, and the junction held 9 bases outside the gene matches. The CDR3 has 15 residues. Full variable domain (outside the CDR3, taken from reference TRBV19 and TRBJ1-2): DGGITQSPKYLFRKEGQNVTLSCEQNLNHDAMYWYRQDPGQGLRLIYYSQIVNDFQKGDIAEGYSVSREKKESFPLTVTSAQKNPTAFYLCASSISSATGDGYTFGSGTRLTVV.

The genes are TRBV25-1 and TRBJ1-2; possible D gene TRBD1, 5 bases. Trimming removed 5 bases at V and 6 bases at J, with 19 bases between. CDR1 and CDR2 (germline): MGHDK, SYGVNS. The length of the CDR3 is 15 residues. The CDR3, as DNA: TGTGCCAGCAGTCAGGGTATGGGCGCTCTCCATGGCTACACCTTC. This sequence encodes CASSQGMGALHGYTF.

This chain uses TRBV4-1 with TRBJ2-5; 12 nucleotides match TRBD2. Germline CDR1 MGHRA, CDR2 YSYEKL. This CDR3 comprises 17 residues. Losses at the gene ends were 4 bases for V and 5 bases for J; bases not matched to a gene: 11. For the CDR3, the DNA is TGCGCCAGCAGCCTCAGACTAGCGGGAGAACCTTTGGAGACCCAGTACTTC. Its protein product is CASSLRLAGEPLETQYF.

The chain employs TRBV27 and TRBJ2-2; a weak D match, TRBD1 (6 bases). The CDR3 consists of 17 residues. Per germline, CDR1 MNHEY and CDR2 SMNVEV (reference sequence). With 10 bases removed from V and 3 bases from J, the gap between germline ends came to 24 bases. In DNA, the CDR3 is TGTGCCACCCACCGGGACATCCGCCTCGGGGACACCGGGGAGCTGTTTTTT. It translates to CATHRDIRLGDTGELFF.

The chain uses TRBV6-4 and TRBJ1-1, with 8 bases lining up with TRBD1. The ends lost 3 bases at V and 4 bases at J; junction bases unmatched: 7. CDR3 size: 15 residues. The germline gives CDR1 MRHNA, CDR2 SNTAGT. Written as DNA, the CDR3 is TGTGCCAGCAGTGAGAGGGCAGGGGGCGGCACTGAAGCTTTCTTT. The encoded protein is CASSERAGGGTEAFF.

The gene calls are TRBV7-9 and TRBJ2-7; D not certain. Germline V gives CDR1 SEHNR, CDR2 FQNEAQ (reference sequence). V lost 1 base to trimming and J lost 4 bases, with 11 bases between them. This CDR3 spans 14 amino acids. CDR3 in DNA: TGTGCCAGCAGCTTAGAATGGAGTTTTTACGAGCAGTACTTC. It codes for CASSLEWSFYEQYF.

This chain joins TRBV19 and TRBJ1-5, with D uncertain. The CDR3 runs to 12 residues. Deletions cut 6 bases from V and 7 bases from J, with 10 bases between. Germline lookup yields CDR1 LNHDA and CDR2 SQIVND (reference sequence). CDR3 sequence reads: CASRDFGQPQHF. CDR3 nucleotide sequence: TGTGCCAGTAGGGACTTCGGGCAGCCCCAGCATTTT.

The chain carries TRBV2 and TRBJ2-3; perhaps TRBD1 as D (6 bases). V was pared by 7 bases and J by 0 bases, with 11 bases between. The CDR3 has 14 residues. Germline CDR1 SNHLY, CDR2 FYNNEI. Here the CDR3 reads CASNAGVSTDTQYF. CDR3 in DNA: TGTGCCAGCAACGCAGGGGTTAGCACAGATACGCAGTATTTT.

The CDR3 DNA follows: TGTGCCAGCAGCTTACTCAGCCGGGACACCGGGGAGCTGTTTTTT. Translating it yields CASSLLSRDTGELFF. The chain uses TRBV7-3 and TRBJ2-2; D remains ambiguous. The CDR3 sequence is 15 residues long. The V end was cut by 2 bases, the J end by 3 bases, with 10 bases between. The germline V gene encodes CDR1 SGHTA and CDR2 FQGTGA.

The CDR3 loop is CARQGDFRSRYGYTF. The CDR3 DNA follows: TGTGCCAGGCAGGGGGACTTTCGCTCTAGGTATGGCTACACCTTC. The chain uses TRBV2 and TRBJ1-2, with 7 bases identical to TRBD1. V shed 9 bases, J shed 5 bases, and the junction held 15 bases outside the gene matches. The CDR3 consists of 15 residues. Germline values: CDR1 SNHLY, CDR2 FYNNEI.

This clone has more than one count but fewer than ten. The CDR3 DNA sequence: TGTGCCAGCAGTGGAACAGCTAATCAGCCCCAGCATTTT. Translated: CASSGTANQPQHF. The chain uses TRBV2 and TRBJ1-5, with D hard to call. Germline V gives CDR1 SNHLY, CDR2 FYNNEI. The CDR3 covers 13 residues. With 4 bases removed from V and 4 bases from J, the gap between germline ends came to 8 bases.

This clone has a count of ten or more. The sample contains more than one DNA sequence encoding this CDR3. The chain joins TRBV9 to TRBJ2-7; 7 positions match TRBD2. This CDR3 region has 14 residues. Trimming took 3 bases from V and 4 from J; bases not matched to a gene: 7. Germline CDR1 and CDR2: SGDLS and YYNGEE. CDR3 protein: CASSGTGGGYEQYF. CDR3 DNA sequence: TGTGCCAGCAGCGGGACGGGAGGAGGGTACGAGCAGTACTTC.